This T cell receptor (beta chain) was recorded in a study of T-cell memory formation after mild COVID-19. At the level of the study: The TCR clusters were mostly specific to one donor.

CDR3 length equals 13 residues. Germline V gives CDR1 SGHTA, CDR2 FQGTGA. V dropped 5 bases and J dropped 2 bases, with 8 bases sitting between them. TCRdb re-derived calls from the 5' RACE reads in MiXCR, one entry per CDR3 protein. The sample has fewer than 300,000 distinct CDR3 sequences, about a sixth seen once. Study-wide findings and caveats: Some SARS-CoV-2-responding clones were already detected in memory before infection.

About this clonotype: Its target is not known.

The receptor was derived from a man between 18 and 29 years old who had mild COVID-19 (a few samples of this study predate the infection). Cell type and time point are not known. The chain joins TRBV7-3 to TRBJ2-3; no clear D. The sample taken for sequencing was PBMCs or a T cell subset sorted from them (not recorded which). For the CDR3, the DNA is TGTGCCAGCAGCGCGACCCACACAGATACGCAGTATTTT. Its protein product is CASSATHTDTQYF.